The rows below give T cell receptor beta chains drawn from one sample of a study of cytomegalovirus exposure and HLA in healthy donors. Clones were sequenced by immunoSEQ multiplex PCR, and TCRdb holds only the in-frame ones, with some missing. The table shows approximately 70,000 clones, with less than 75% occurring only once. The material sequenced was PBMCs. The source is a man in his forties in good health and CMV-seropositive. Each CDR3 is given with its conserved first and last residue. Clone sizes are given selectively: once, few, many, or a class where the clone is expanded.

size	J	V	CDR3
.	TRBJ1-1	TRBV5-1	CASSLEALLVRGNTEAFF
few	TRBJ2-7	TRBV9	CASSISTSSGLAGVEQYF
once	TRBJ1-4	TRBV14	CASSQSLGFGEKLFF
.	TRBJ2-6	TRBV18	CASSFRARGASGANVLTF
.	TRBJ2-3	TRBV7-5	CARSPSGGSTDTQYF
few	TRBJ1-3	TRBV6-1	CASSPNLENTIYF
.	TRBJ1-2	TRBV2	CASRGDSFGYTF
.	TRBJ1-5	TRBV2	CASSEAFQGRQPQHF
.	TRBJ1-1	TRBV5-1	CASSIFPGGMNTEAFF
.	TRBJ1-2	TRBV11-2	CASSPHLGQGGEYYYGYTF
once	TRBJ1-2	TRBV27	CASSLGQGGTNYGYTF
.	TRBJ2-3	TRBV10-3	CAITRTGGWTDTQYF
.	TRBJ2-7	TRBV4-2	CASSRVTSGGSGYEQYF
.	TRBJ2-2	TRBV25-1	CASSAGVGELFF
few	TRBJ1-4	TRBV5-1	CASSSGQGVSEKLFF
.	TRBJ2-3	TRBV5-1	CASSAGLAFQDTQYF
.	TRBJ2-5	TRBV4-1	CASSQEGTIQETQYF
few	TRBJ2-3	TRBV6-1	CATHSGGDTDTQYF
.	TRBJ2-1	TRBV9	CASSEGQGYNEQFF
.	TRBJ2-2	TRBV6-1	CASSASVGLADTGELFF
.	TRBJ1-1	TRBV7-9	CASSQGREAFF
.	TRBJ1-5	TRBV18	CASSPTTGGRQPQHF
.	TRBJ2-3	TRBV5-6	CASSQGISGSYSTDTQYF
.	TRBJ1-4	TRBV5-6	CASSPALEDEKLFF
.	TRBJ2-7	TRBV2	CASQDPGTGKSYEQYF
.	TRBJ1-1	TRBV5-1	CASSNGGLNTEAFF
.	TRBJ2-7	TRBV2	CASSPGTGGHEQYF
.	TRBJ2-2	TRBV5-6	CASSWGTGANTGELFF
.	TRBJ1-3	TRBV5-1	CASSLARGTGNTIYF
.	TRBJ2-7	TRBV7-3	CASSPSGNSGQYF
.	TRBJ2-6	TRBV27	CASSTPSGRGRSGANVLTF
.	TRBJ1-3	TRBV5-1	CASSLYGAGGSGNTIYF
.	TRBJ2-1	TRBV30	CAWSGQTGDEQFF
.	TRBJ1-1	TRBV2	CAVRDSQNTEAFF
.	TRBJ1-2	TRBV4-1	CASSQAPPGQSYGYTF
.	TRBJ2-5	TRBV29-1	CSVKGGEAQYF
once	TRBJ1-4	TRBV19	CASMGAATNEKLFF
few	TRBJ2-3	TRBV30	CAWRPVTQGFLGFSTDTQYF
.	TRBJ2-7	TRBV5-4	CASTHPGGYEQYF
.	TRBJ1-5	TRBV28	CASSLGGIYSNQPQHF
.	TRBJ2-5	TRBV6-1	CASSEGGSGQETQYF
.	TRBJ2-1	TRBV9	CASTPSGKGNEQFF
few	TRBJ1-2	TRBV4-1	CASSQDPTAGYGYTF
.	TRBJ1-2	TRBV9	CASSVADRDYGYTF
.	TRBJ1-1	TRBV28	CASRREVPEAFF
.	TRBJ2-2	TRBV6-5	CASTQGKNTGELFF
.	TRBJ1-2	TRBV9	CASSVAAIANYGYTF
.	TRBJ2-5	TRBV5-1	CASSLEEFSDRGSQETQYF
medium-sized	TRBJ1-4	TRBV6-6	CASSYGGSTNEKLFF
few	TRBJ1-4	TRBV28	CASSRTVTTNEKLFF
.	TRBJ1-1	TRBV28	CASSPIGGPAFF
few	TRBJ1-1	TRBV10-3	CAISDRAETYTEAFF
.	TRBJ1-4	TRBV4-1	CASSQVEWEKLFF
.	TRBJ1-5	TRBV5-1	CASSLLDSTYQPQHF
.	TRBJ1-1	TRBV6-5	CASRQWTGVNTEAFF
few	TRBJ1-6	TRBV11-1	CASSSDGDRNNSPLHF
once	TRBJ2-1	TRBV19	CASNRLGNYNEQFF